This T cell receptor (beta chain) is drawn from a study of cytomegalovirus exposure and HLA in healthy donors. Across the whole study: The early release's HLA-typed donors yielded some 85 million unique TCRs.

Primers: 60 Vbeta forward and 13 Jbeta reverse. The assay was immunoSEQ multiplex PCR, and TCRdb's table has in-frame clones only and misses some. The table includes some 150,000 clones, about 74% detected once. These donors, healthy bone marrow donors, were studied. The CDR3 has 11 residues. Germline lookup yields CDR1 DFQATT and CDR2 SNEGSKA (reference sequence). V lost 5 bases to trimming and J lost 6 bases, with 9 bases between them. The receptor was derived from a woman aged 40 to 50 in good health and CMV-seronegative. The sample comprised PBMCs. This sequence joins TRBV20-1 and TRBJ2-3, with no clear D. The CDR3 loop is CSAQSMDTQYF. The CDR3 DNA reads TGCAGTGCTCAGTCCATGGATACGCAGTATTTT.